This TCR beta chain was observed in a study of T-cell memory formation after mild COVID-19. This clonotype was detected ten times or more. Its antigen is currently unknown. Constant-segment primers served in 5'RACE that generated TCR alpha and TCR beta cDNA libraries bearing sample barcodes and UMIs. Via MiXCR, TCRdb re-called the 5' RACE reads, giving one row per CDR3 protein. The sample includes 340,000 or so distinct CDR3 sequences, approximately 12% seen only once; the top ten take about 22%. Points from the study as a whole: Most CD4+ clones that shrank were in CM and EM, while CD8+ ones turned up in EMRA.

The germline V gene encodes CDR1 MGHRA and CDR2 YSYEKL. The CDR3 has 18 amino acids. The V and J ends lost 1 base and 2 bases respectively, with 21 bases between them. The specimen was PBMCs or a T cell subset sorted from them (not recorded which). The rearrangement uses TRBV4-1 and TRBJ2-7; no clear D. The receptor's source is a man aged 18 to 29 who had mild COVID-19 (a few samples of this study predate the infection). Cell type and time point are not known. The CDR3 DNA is TGCGCCAGCAGCCAAGCCATGGGTCCGGGCATAACAACCTACGAGCAGTACTTC. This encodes CASSQAMGPGITTYEQYF.